This T cell receptor beta chain was profiled in a study of blood T cell repertoires in COVID-19. Study at large: Sources were T cells, B-cell-depleted T cells, or PBMCs; the material itself was cDNA or gDNA.

The assay was immunoSEQ multiplex PCR, and TCRdb's table has in-frame clones only and misses some. The data contain more than 65,000 clones, more than 80% of them seen just once; the ten biggest clones take up under 6%. Germline values: CDR1 SGHRS, CDR2 YFSETQ. The CDR3 has 14 amino acids. The trim removed 6 bases at V and 5 bases at J, leaving 8 bases unmatched. Sequencing was done on a sample of peripheral blood. This clonotype was obtained from a man older than 75 with acute or convalescent COVID-19. The genes are TRBV5-1 and TRBJ2-5; 9 nucleotides agree with TRBD2. This CDR3 is CASTREGPGETQYF. The CDR3 DNA is TGCGCCAGCACGCGGGAGGGCCCGGGGGAGACCCAGTACTTC.